This T cell receptor (beta chain) was captured in a study of CD8 T cells in ankylosing spondylitis. One entry per CDR3 protein results from TCRdb running MiXCR on the 5' RACE reads. This table has around 340,000 distinct CDR3 sequences, roughly 20% appearing once. In regard to this clonotype: The antigen remains undetermined.

Between the trimmed V and J ends, which lost 0 bases and 2 bases, there was a span of 12 bases. This CDR3 is 16 amino acids long. Per the germline V gene, CDR1 is LGHDT and CDR2 is YNNKEL (reference sequence). Regarding the study as a whole: It was reported that disease-linked clones were significantly enriched in matched ankylosing spondylitis synovial fluid. A motif in TCR beta, a set of fewer than ten highly homologous variants, appeared characteristic of ankylosing spondylitis blood. Clones that were linked to disease were CD8+ and were relatively rare in peripheral blood. Previous work reported some of these motif variants in the synovial fluid and blood of reactive arthritis.

The sample consisted of blood, either unsorted or a sorted T cell fraction (not recorded which). This sequence originates from a male donor with ankylosing spondylitis or in good health (not recorded which). The rearrangement joins TRBV3-1 to TRBJ2-3; perhaps TRBD2 as D (6 bases). The CDR3 loop reads CASSQDPTRHTDTQYF. The CDR3 DNA follows: TGTGCCAGCAGCCAAGATCCGACTAGACACACAGATACGCAGTATTTT.